Presented here are 3 T cell receptor beta chains from one specimen sequenced in a study of CD8 T cells in ankylosing spondylitis (TCRdb year 2017). Libraries were built with 5' RACE. TCRdb lists the instrument as Illumina HiSeq 2500. TCRdb reanalyzed the raw reads on its own, using fastp at Q25 for trimming and MiXCR for clone calling, and kept in-frame beta chains. Rows are unified per CDR3 protein, each entry keeping the most common DNA and genes. The sample data list 100,000 to 150,000 distinct CDR3 sequences, and roughly 6.6% of these were observed just once. Of the sample, roughly an eighth falls within the top ten clones. Sequenced sample: blood, either unsorted or a sorted T cell fraction (not recorded which). These receptors all come from a male donor with ankylosing spondylitis or in good health (not recorded which).

J is TRBJ2-6 and V is TRBV19; D gene unclear. V lost 5 bases and J 0 bases, leaving 5 bases between the germline ends. The CDR3 length is 14 residues. Looked up from germline, CDR1 is LNHDA and CDR2 is SQIVND (reference sequence). This CDR3 is CASSLPSGANVLTF. The CDR3 DNA sequence: TGTGCCAGTAGTCTCCCCTCTGGGGCCAACGTCCTGACTTTC.

There are many counts of this clonotype. The V and J genes are TRBV20-1 and TRBJ2-3; 9 bases match TRBD2. V lost 5 bases and J lost 0; bases outside the gene matches: 3. Germline CDR1 reads DFQATT; CDR2 reads SNEGSKA (reference sequence). The CDR3 totals 14 residues. As DNA, the CDR3 is TGCAGTGCTGATACTAGCGGGAGCACAGATACGCAGTATTTT. Translating it yields CSADTSGSTDTQYF.

The rearrangement joins TRBV5-8 to TRBJ2-1, with TRBD2 identical over 8 bases. CDR3 length: 13 amino acids. Unmatched junction bases numbered 7, after V lost 6 bases and J lost 8 bases. Germline assignment: CDR1 SGHTS and CDR2 YDEGEE. The CDR3 loop is CASTREAGDEQFF. As DNA, the CDR3 is TGTGCCAGCACCCGAGAAGCGGGGGATGAGCAGTTCTTC.